The T cell receptor (beta chain) described here comes from a study of T cell responses to AZD1222 COVID-19 vaccine. Germline loops: CDR1 SGHTA, CDR2 FQGNSA. The length of the CDR3 is 15 residues. V lost 5 bases to trimming and J lost 0 bases, with 8 bases between them. Assay used: immunoSEQ multiplex PCR; TCRdb lists only in-frame clones, some missing. This table holds about 140,000 clones, roughly 90% found once. The TCR comes from an adult in good health. This chain links TRBV7-2 with TRBJ2-6, with D hard to call. The starting material was peripheral blood, obtained on day 0 of AZD1222 vaccination. CDR3: CASSGRSSGANVLTF. CDR3 nucleotides: TGTGCCAGCAGCGGAAGGTCCTCTGGGGCCAACGTCCTGACTTTC.